These 23 T cell receptor beta chains originate from one sample sequenced in a study of T cell responses to AZD1222 COVID-19 vaccine. TCRdb's table, derived via immunoSEQ multiplex PCR, lists solely in-frame clones and lacks some. Of 94,000 or so clones in the sample, around 90% were seen once. Sequenced material: peripheral blood, taken on day 0 of AZD1222 vaccination. These receptor sequences come from an adult in good health.

The CDR3: CASTLNTEAFF. CDR3 in DNA: TGTGCCAGCACCCTGAACACTGAAGCTTTCTTT. The V and J genes are TRBV28 and TRBJ1-1; D is unresolved. Trimming shortened V by 7 bases and J by 0 bases, and 3 bases separated the two germline ends. Germline V gives CDR1 MDHEN, CDR2 SYDVKM. The CDR3 covers 11 residues.

The table lists this clone with a count of one. J is TRBJ2-4 and V is TRBV5-5; 8 bases align to TRBD1. Germline assignment: CDR1 SGHKS and CDR2 YYEKEE (reference sequence). The CDR3 covers 15 residues. V was clipped by 2 bases and J by 8 bases; unmatched bases: 9. This chain's CDR3 is CASSFLGQGQDIQYF. The CDR3 DNA reads TGTGCCAGCAGCTTTCTGGGGCAGGGACAGGACATTCAGTACTTC.

This sequence joins TRBV5-4 and TRBJ1-1; D is uncertain. This CDR3 is built from 13 residues. Deletions cut 3 bases from V and 10 bases from J, with 16 bases between. Germline V gene sequence: CDR1 SGHNT, CDR2 YYREEE (reference sequence). CDR3 residues: CASSSGAPRVAFF. CDR3 in DNA: TGTGCCAGCAGCTCAGGTGCCCCGAGGGTAGCTTTCTTT. Supplemented by reference TRBV5-4 and TRBJ1-1, the full variable domain reads ETGVTQSPTHLIKTRGQQVTLRCSSQSGHNTVSWYQQALGQGPQFIFQYYREEENGRGNFPPRFSGLQFPNYSSELNVNALELDDSALYLCASSSGAPRVAFFGQGTRLTVV.

The V call is TRBV30, the J call TRBJ2-1, with 7 bases aligning to TRBD2. This CDR3 contains 12 residues. The trim removed 1 base at V and 10 bases at J, leaving 4 bases unmatched. Germline V gene sequence: CDR1 GTSNPN, CDR2 SVGIG (reference sequence). CDR3 sequence reads: CAWSELAEEQFF. CDR3 coding DNA: TGTGCCTGGAGTGAGCTAGCGGAAGAGCAGTTCTTC.

Details on this clone: The junction does not match germline at one end; this may be a read error. The chain recombines TRBV12-3 or TRBV12-4 with TRBJ2-3; no clear D. CDR3 length: 13 amino acids. CDR3 DNA sequence: TGTGCCAGCAGTCCCGGGCGCACAGATACGCATTATTTT. Amino acid sequence: CASSPGRTDTHYF.

This chain uses TRBV5-1 with TRBJ2-7; D is ambiguous. In germline, CDR1 is SGHRS, CDR2 YFSETQ. V gave up 6 bases and J gave up 2 bases, with 15 bases separating them. This CDR3 has 14 residues. DNA of the CDR3: TGCGCCAGCATGATGGGAACCCTTACCTACGAGCAGTACTTC. The encoded protein is CASMMGTLTYEQYF.

This chain joins TRBV6-5 and TRBJ1-1; D perhaps matches TRBD1 (6 bases). V lost 5 bases and J lost 12, with 22 bases in between. The CDR3 totals 14 residues. Per the germline V gene, CDR1 is MNHEY and CDR2 is SVGAGI. For the CDR3, the DNA is TGTGCCAGCAGTCCTTATGGGGGCCACGAGGATCCTTTCTTT. Translated: CASSPYGGHEDPFF.

The V and J genes are TRBV27 and TRBJ1-1; D not resolved. The CDR3 sequence is 13 residues long. Trimming took 7 bases from V and 4 from J, leaving 13 bases between them. Germline V gives CDR1 MNHEY, CDR2 SMNVEV (reference sequence). In DNA, the CDR3 is TGTGCCAGCAATACTCTGGGGAGCACTGAAGCTTTCTTT. It translates to CASNTLGSTEAFF.

The V and J genes are TRBV5-4 and TRBJ2-1; 9 bases align to TRBD1. Trimming cost V 4 bases and J 7 bases; bases outside gene matches: 9. Germline V CDR1 and CDR2: SGHNT, YYREEE (reference sequence). The CDR3 is 15 amino acids. CDR3 sequence (DNA): TGTGCCAGCAGCCCACCGGGACAGGGAGGGAATGAGCAGTTCTTC. Protein sequence: CASSPPGQGGNEQFF.

The chain has TRBV5-1 and TRBJ2-7; perhaps TRBD2 as D (6 bases). CDR3 length: 13 amino acids. The V and J ends lost 4 bases and 7 bases respectively, with 15 bases between them. The V gene's germline CDR1 is SGHRS and CDR2 YFSETQ. CDR3 amino acids: CASSPRRGGEQYF. DNA for the CDR3: TGCGCCAGCAGCCCGCGGAGGGGCGGGGAGCAGTACTTC.

The V and J genes are TRBV10-3 and TRBJ2-7, with D hard to call. Germline V gene data show CDR1 as ENHRY and CDR2 as SYGVKD. The V and J ends lost 0 bases and 3 bases respectively, with 9 bases between them. This CDR3 region has 14 residues. This chain's CDR3 is CAISESKVHYEQYF. Here the CDR3 DNA reads TGTGCCATCAGTGAGTCGAAGGTTCACTACGAGCAGTACTTC.

This clone came up once. The chain joins TRBV9 to TRBJ2-1, with TRBD1 identical over 9 bases. Looked up from germline, CDR1 is SGDLS and CDR2 is YYNGEE. CDR3 length: 15 residues. Trimming took 0 bases from V and 4 from J; bases not matched to a gene: 2. This chain's CDR3 is CASSVGQGGYNEQFF. DNA for the CDR3: TGTGCCAGCAGCGTAGGACAGGGGGGGTACAATGAGCAGTTCTTC.

The chain uses TRBV19 and TRBJ2-7, with 11 bases that match TRBD2. V was clipped by 3 bases and J by 2 bases; unmatched bases: 0. Germline CDR1 LNHDA, CDR2 SQIVND (reference sequence). CDR3 size: 14 residues. This CDR3 reads CASSMTSGTYEQYF. The CDR3 DNA follows: TGTGCCAGTAGTATGACTAGCGGGACCTACGAGCAGTACTTC.

V is TRBV19 and J is TRBJ2-3; D gene uncertain. Germline V gene data show CDR1 as LNHDA and CDR2 as SQIVND (reference sequence). The germline V and J ends were trimmed by 5 bases and 3 bases, with 9 bases remaining between them. CDR3 length equals 13 residues. The CDR3 reads CASSVIDTDTQYF. DNA for the CDR3: TGTGCCAGTAGTGTCATAGATACAGATACGCAGTATTTT.

The rearrangement joins TRBV7-9 to TRBJ1-5; D is undetermined. From germline, CDR1 is SEHNR and CDR2 FQNEAQ (reference sequence). V was pared by 5 bases and J by 5 bases, with 10 bases between. The CDR3 has 13 residues. The CDR3 here is CASSPEGYQPQHF. In nucleotides, the CDR3 is TGTGCCAGCAGCCCAGAAGGGTATCAGCCCCAGCATTTT.

The chain combines TRBV2 with TRBJ2-7, with D uncertain. The CDR3 contains 14 residues. Germline assignment: CDR1 SNHLY and CDR2 FYNNEI. V was pared by 3 bases and J by 2 bases, with 11 bases between. The CDR3 coding sequence is TGTGCCAGCAGTGATTGGGTGGAGACCTACGAGCAGTACTTC. As protein: CASSDWVETYEQYF.

The chain has TRBV7-2 and TRBJ1-2; D uncertain. The CDR3 contains 14 residues. CDR1 SGHTA and CDR2 FQGNSA come from the germline V gene. With 3 bases removed from V and 8 bases from J, the gap between germline ends came to 16 bases. In nucleotides, the CDR3 is TGTGCCAGCAGCTTGGCCGGGCAGATGGGAGGCTACACCTTC. Amino acid sequence: CASSLAGQMGGYTF.

The chain links TRBV12-3 or TRBV12-4 to TRBJ2-1, with D perhaps TRBD1 (5 bases). This CDR3 has 12 amino acids. V lost 2 bases and J lost 9, with 8 bases in between. The CDR3 reads CASSLTGGEQFF. DNA for the CDR3: TGTGCCAGCAGTTTAACAGGTGGTGAGCAGTTCTTC.

The rearrangement joins TRBV6-5 to TRBJ1-5; D remains ambiguous. CDR1 MNHEY and CDR2 SVGAGI come from the germline V gene. Trimming pared 10 bases from V and 2 bases from J, leaving 15 bases between. The CDR3 has 14 residues. Here the CDR3 reads CATKAPGGNQPQHF. The CDR3 DNA reads TGTGCCACCAAAGCACCCGGGGGCAATCAGCCCCAGCATTTT.

V is TRBV28 and J is TRBJ1-1, with 8 bases aligning to TRBD1. The V gene end was trimmed by 1 base and the J gene end by 3 bases; junction bases not matched to a gene: 4. CDR1 and CDR2 (germline): MDHEN, SYDVKM. CDR3 size: 15 residues. CDR3 DNA: TGTGCCAGCAGTTTATTGGGGACAGGCTACACTGAAGCTTTCTTT. It specifies CASSLLGTGYTEAFF.

The chain couples TRBV7-3 to TRBJ2-7; D remains unclear. V was pared by 2 bases and J by 2 bases, with 7 bases between. CDR3 length: 13 residues. The germline CDR1 and CDR2 sequences are SGHTA and FQGTGA. CDR3 sequence: CASSLQETYEQYF. In nucleotides, the CDR3 is TGTGCCAGCAGCTTACAGGAAACCTACGAGCAGTACTTC.

The chain uses TRBV19 and TRBJ1-5; 7 nucleotides agree with TRBD1. The CDR3 loop spans 14 amino acids. After removal of 5 bases from V and 6 bases from J, the junction contained 7 bases not matched to a gene. Per germline, CDR1 LNHDA and CDR2 SQIVND (reference sequence). CDR3 DNA: TGTGCCAGTAGTGCTACAGGGGTGCCTCAGCCCCAGCATTTT. Encoded protein: CASSATGVPQPQHF.

V gene TRBV5-1 combines with J gene TRBJ2-5; 14 bases line up with TRBD2. The CDR3 loop spans 16 amino acids. V was clipped by 4 bases and J by 3 bases; unmatched bases: 5. CDR1 SGHRS and CDR2 YFSETQ come from the germline V gene. The CDR3 DNA reads as TGCGCCAGCAGCAGATCGGGACTAGCGGGAGAAGAGACCCAGTACTTC. This translates into CASSRSGLAGEETQYF.